This is a list of T cell receptor beta chains from one sample in a study of vaccination effects on CD4 cells after COVID-19. Antigen specificity for these receptors is unknown. Assay: immunoSEQ multiplex PCR; the TCRdb copy retains only in-frame clones and omits some. The profile shows over 60,000 clones, roughly 81% of them singletons. This specimen consisted of CD4+ T cells from PBMCs cultured with HCoV-229E spike peptides, obtained after COVID-19 vaccination. These TCRs come from a human donor who received a COVID-19 vaccine. CDR3s include the opening cysteine and the closing phenylalanine or tryptophan. A D gene is named only where the DNA matches it firmly. Rows may omit the clone size; those that give it use once, few, many or a size class.

CASSRSAGGPRGGNEQFF	TGTGCCAGCAGCCGTAGTGCGGGGGGACCGCGTGGGGGTAATGAGCAGTTCTTC	TRBJ2-1	18	few	TRBV9	TRBD2
CASSSQGSNQPQHF	TGCGCCAGCAGCTCACAGGGAAGCAATCAGCCCCAGCATTTT	TRBJ1-5	14	.	TRBV4-1	.
CASSPGGQTTGNTIYF	TGCGCCAGCAGCCCCGGGGGGCAGACTACTGGAAACACCATATATTTT	TRBJ1-3	16	few	TRBV5-1	.
CASSSGGPYNEQFF	TGTGCCAGCAGCTCGGGGGGGCCTTACAATGAGCAGTTCTTC	TRBJ2-1	14	.	TRBV2	TRBD2
CASSFYQNTDTQYF	TGTGCCAGCAGCTTTTACCAAAACACAGATACGCAGTATTTT	TRBJ2-3	14	few	TRBV7-2	.
CASSRWGSNTDTQYF	TGTGCCAGTAGTAGATGGGGGTCAAACACAGATACGCAGTATTTT	TRBJ2-3	15	.	TRBV19	.
CASKLGASGNGELFF	TGTGCCAGCAAATTGGGGGCTAGCGGGAACGGGGAGCTGTTTTTT	TRBJ2-2	15	few	TRBV7-3	TRBD2
CASSVTGQGAADTQYF	TGTGCCAGCAGCGTAACGGGACAGGGGGCCGCAGATACGCAGTATTTT	TRBJ2-3	16	.	TRBV9	TRBD1
CAWSSDRGLSNEKLFF	TGTGCCTGGAGTTCGGACAGGGGGCTGTCTAATGAAAAACTGTTTTTT	TRBJ1-4	16	.	TRBV30	TRBD1
CASSLRRGSLHF	TGTGCCAGCAGTTTGAGGAGGGGCTCCCTCCACTTT	TRBJ1-6	12	.	TRBV28	.
CASTPAGGGVYGYTF	TGTGCCAGCACGCCGGCCGGGGGGGGAGTTTATGGCTACACCTTC	TRBJ1-2	15	.	TRBV27	.
CASSQDTGGSLANQPQHF	TGCGCCAGCAGCCAAGATACAGGAGGATCCCTAGCGAATCAGCCCCAGCATTTT	TRBJ1-5	18	.	TRBV4-1	.
CASRTGDGTGTTGELFF	TGCGCCAGCAGGACCGGCGATGGGACAGGGACTACCGGGGAGCTGTTTTTT	TRBJ2-2	17	.	TRBV4-3	TRBD1
CASSLKGFTDTQYF	TGTGCCAGCAGCTTAAAAGGGTTCACAGATACGCAGTATTTT	TRBJ2-3	14	.	TRBV7-3	.
CASSRPGPMNEKLFF	TGCGCCAGCAGCCGCCCGGGACCGATGAATGAAAAACTGTTTTTT	TRBJ1-4	15	.	TRBV4-1	.
CASSTLSGDNYGYTF	TGTGCCAGCAGCACTCTTTCAGGGGATAACTATGGCTACACCTTC	TRBJ1-2	15	.	TRBV9	.
CATSRDRSGLRGYTF	TGTGCCACCAGCAGAGATCGGTCGGGGCTCAGAGGCTACACCTTC	TRBJ1-2	15	.	TRBV15	.
CASSSGTRGLFF	TGTGCCAGCAGTTCCGGGACACGGGGACTGTTTTTT	TRBJ1-4	12	.	TRBV28	.
CASRLARTGRPSTDTQYF	TGTGCCAGCAGACTCGCCCGGACAGGGAGACCTAGCACAGATACGCAGTATTTT	TRBJ2-3	18	.	TRBV7-6	TRBD1
CSVERGLAGGVYTQYF	TGCAGCGTTGAAAGGGGGCTAGCGGGGGGCGTCTATACGCAGTATTTT	TRBJ2-3	16	.	TRBV29-1	TRBD2
CASSPWEGKNTEAFF	TGTGCCAGCTCACCATGGGAAGGGAAAAACACTGAAGCTTTCTTT	TRBJ1-1	15	.	TRBV18	.
CASSFDMNTEAFF	TGTGCCAGCAGCTTCGACATGAACACTGAAGCTTTCTTT	TRBJ1-1	13	.	TRBV5-5	.
CAISESGTDTQYF	TGTGCCATCAGTGAGTCAGGAACAGATACGCAGTATTTT	TRBJ2-3	13	few	TRBV10-3	.
CSVDRDTANYGYTF	TGCAGCGTTGACAGGGACACCGCTAACTATGGCTACACCTTC	TRBJ1-2	14	once	TRBV29-1	.
CASSEGQGGNYGYTF	TGTGCCAGCAGTGAAGGACAGGGGGGGAACTATGGCTACACCTTC	TRBJ1-2	15	few	TRBV6-1	TRBD1
CATSDHGQGSQETQYF	TGTGCCACCAGTGACCACGGACAGGGGTCGCAAGAGACCCAGTACTTC	TRBJ2-5	16	.	TRBV24-1	TRBD1
CASSPTVSGNTIYF	TGTGCCAGTAGTCCTACAGTCTCTGGAAACACCATATATTTT	TRBJ1-3	14	.	TRBV19	.
CASSFGTHSIIYGYTF	TGTGCCAGCAGCTTTGGGACACATTCTATAATATATGGCTACACCTTC	TRBJ1-2	16	few	TRBV7-8	.
CASSGTGMYASGANVLTF	TGTGCCAGCAGCGGGACAGGGATGTACGCCTCTGGGGCCAACGTCCTGACTTTC	TRBJ2-6	18	.	TRBV7-3	TRBD1
CASTRLLGQGNQPQHF	TGTGCCAGTACCCGCTTGTTGGGCCAGGGCAATCAGCCCCAGCATTTT	TRBJ1-5	16	.	TRBV19	.
CASTRQEYNQPQHF	TGTGCCAGCACCCGACAGGAGTACAATCAGCCCCAGCATTTT	TRBJ1-5	14	.	TRBV6-5	.
CAWRGQGARYNEQFF	TGTGCCTGGAGAGGACAGGGGGCGCGGTACAATGAGCAGTTCTTC	TRBJ2-1	15	.	TRBV30	TRBD1
CASSEALGQVLRGANVLTF	TGTGCCAGCAGTGAAGCGCTAGGGCAGGTTTTAAGAGGGGCCAACGTCCTGACTTTC	TRBJ2-6	19	once	TRBV2	.
CASSPLRTAMNTEAFF	TGTGCCAGCAGCCCCTTAAGGACGGCGATGAACACTGAAGCTTTCTTT	TRBJ1-1	16	.	TRBV11-3	.
CASSYSPGTEAFF	TGTGCCAGTAGTTACAGCCCTGGCACTGAAGCTTTCTTT	TRBJ1-1	13	.	TRBV19	.
CASSADKSGETQYF	TGTGCCAGCAGCGCAGACAAGAGTGGAGAGACCCAGTACTTC	TRBJ2-5	14	.	TRBV7-9	.
CASSLGPAVSGNTIYF	TGCGCCAGCAGCTTGGGTCCGGCGGTCTCTGGAAACACCATATATTTT	TRBJ1-3	16	.	TRBV5-1	.
CASSKKTLPTNEKLFF	TGTGCCAGCTCAAAGAAGACACTTCCGACTAATGAAAAACTGTTTTTT	TRBJ1-4	16	.	TRBV18	.
CASSRSNQPQHF	TGTGCCAGCAGCCGCTCCAATCAGCCCCAGCATTTT	TRBJ1-5	12	once	TRBV6-5	.
CASSDRENQPQHF	TGTGCCAGCAGCGACAGGGAAAATCAGCCCCAGCATTTT	TRBJ1-5	13	.	TRBV6-5	TRBD1
CASSPLPETQYF	TGTGCCAGCTCACCGCTACCAGAGACCCAGTACTTC	TRBJ2-5	12	.	TRBV18	.
CASSETANQPQHF	TGTGCCAGCAGCGAGACAGCTAATCAGCCCCAGCATTTT	TRBJ1-5	13	.	TRBV6-5	.
CASSPFYGNSNQPQHF	TGTGCCAGCAGTCCCTTTTACGGGAACAGCAATCAGCCCCAGCATTTT	TRBJ1-5	16	.	TRBV28	.
CASRLAGDSYGYTF	TGTGCCAGTAGACTTGCCGGGGACAGCTATGGCTACACCTTC	TRBJ1-2	14	.	TRBV19	TRBD1
CASSLQTAYNEQFF	TGCGCCAGCAGCTTGCAAACAGCCTACAATGAGCAGTTCTTC	TRBJ2-1	14	.	TRBV5-1	.
CASGQVENTEAFF	TGTGCCAGCGGGCAAGTGGAGAACACTGAAGCTTTCTTT	TRBJ1-1	13	.	TRBV6-5	.
CASSYATGTGANVLTF	TGTGCCAGCAGTTACGCAACAGGTACCGGGGCCAACGTCCTGACTTTC	TRBJ2-6	16	.	TRBV6-5	.
CASSFSGRGDEAFF	TGTGCCAGCAGCTTCTCAGGAAGGGGGGATGAAGCTTTCTTT	TRBJ1-1	14	.	TRBV5-6	.